This T cell receptor beta chain was obtained from a study of post-analysis software for immune sequencing data. Study outcomes and limitations: Strong co-clustering by F measure linked samples that shared a preparation batch. Five or six TRBV segments appeared more often in patients than in controls, and TRBV5-6, TRBV5-1 and TRBV20-1 were among these. Controls significantly exceeded multiple sclerosis patients in normalized Chao1 diversity.

This clonotype appeared a single time. Its specificity is not known. The junction and the germline gene differ at one end; a read error may be behind it. The germline V gene encodes CDR1 MGHDK and CDR2 SYGVNS. The CDR3 has 14 amino acids. Unique molecular identifiers were carried by the TCR beta cDNA libraries. MiXCR, applied by TCRdb to the PCR reads, yields one record per CDR3 protein. The sample includes about 770,000 distinct CDR3 sequences, roughly 46% of them seen just once. Sequences were obtained from blood. The receptor was derived from a girl aged 10 to 17 with multiple sclerosis. J is TRBJ1-2 and V is TRBV25-1; tentative D call: TRBD1 (6 bases). In DNA, the CDR3 is TGTACCAGCAGTGAAATTTCAGGGGCCTATGGCTACACCTTC. Protein product: CTSSEISGAYGYTF.